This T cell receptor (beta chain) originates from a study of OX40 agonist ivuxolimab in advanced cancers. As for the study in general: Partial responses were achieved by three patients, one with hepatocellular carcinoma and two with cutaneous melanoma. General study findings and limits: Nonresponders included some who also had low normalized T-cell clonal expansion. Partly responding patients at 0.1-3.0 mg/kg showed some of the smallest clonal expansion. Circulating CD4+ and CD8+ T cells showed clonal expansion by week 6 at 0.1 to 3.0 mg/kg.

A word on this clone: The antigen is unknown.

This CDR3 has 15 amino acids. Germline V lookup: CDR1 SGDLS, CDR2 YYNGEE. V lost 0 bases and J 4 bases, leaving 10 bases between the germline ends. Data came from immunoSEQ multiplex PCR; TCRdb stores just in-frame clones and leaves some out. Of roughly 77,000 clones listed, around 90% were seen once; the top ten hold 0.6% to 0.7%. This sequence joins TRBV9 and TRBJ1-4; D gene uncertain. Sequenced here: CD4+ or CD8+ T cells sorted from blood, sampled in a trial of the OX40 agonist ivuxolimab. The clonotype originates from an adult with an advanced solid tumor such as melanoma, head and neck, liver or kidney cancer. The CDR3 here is CASSVGGILNEKLFF. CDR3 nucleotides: TGTGCCAGCAGCGTAGGGGGTATCCTTAATGAAAAACTGTTTTTT.